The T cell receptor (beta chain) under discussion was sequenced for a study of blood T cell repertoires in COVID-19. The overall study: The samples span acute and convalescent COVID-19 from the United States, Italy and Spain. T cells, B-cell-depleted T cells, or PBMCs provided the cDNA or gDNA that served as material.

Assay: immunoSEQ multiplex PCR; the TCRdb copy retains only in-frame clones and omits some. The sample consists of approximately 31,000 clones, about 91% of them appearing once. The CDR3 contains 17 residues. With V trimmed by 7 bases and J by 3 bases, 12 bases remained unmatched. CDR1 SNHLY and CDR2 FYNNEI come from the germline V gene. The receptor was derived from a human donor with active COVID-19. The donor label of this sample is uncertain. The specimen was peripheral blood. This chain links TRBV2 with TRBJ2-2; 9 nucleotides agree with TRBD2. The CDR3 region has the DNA TGTGCCAGCACCCCGGGGGCGGGGGGGCGGTACACCGGGGAGCTGTTTTTT. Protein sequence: CASTPGAGGRYTGELFF.